This T cell receptor beta chain originates from a study of T cells in Graves' hyperthyroidism and ophthalmopathy. RNA transcripts served as the template for amplifying TCR beta CDR3 regions. HTBI primers drove first-round RT-PCR of the TCR CDR3. TCRdb used MiXCR to reprocess the multiplex PCR reads, holding one entry per CDR3 protein. The table includes 330,000 or so distinct CDR3 sequences, about a sixth detected once. The sample holds many counts of this clonotype. The germline CDR1 and CDR2 sequences are GTSNPN and SVGIG (reference sequence). The CDR3 has 14 amino acids. V was pared by 3 bases and J by 6 bases, with 5 bases of the junction left unmatched.

This chain joins TRBV30 and TRBJ1-2; 12 positions agree with TRBD1. This sequence originates from a middle-aged woman with Graves' ophthalmopathy. Specimen: blood. The CDR3: CAWRGQGAVHGYTF. In DNA, the CDR3 is TGTGCCTGGAGGGGACAGGGGGCCGTCCATGGCTACACCTTC. Together with reference TRBV30 and TRBJ1-2, the CDR3 gives the full variable domain: SQTIHQWPATLVQPVGSPLSLECTVEGTSNPNLYWYRQAAGRGLQLLFYSVGIGQISSEVPQNLSASRPQDRQFILSSKKLLLSDSGFYLCAWRGQGAVHGYTFGSGTRLTVV.